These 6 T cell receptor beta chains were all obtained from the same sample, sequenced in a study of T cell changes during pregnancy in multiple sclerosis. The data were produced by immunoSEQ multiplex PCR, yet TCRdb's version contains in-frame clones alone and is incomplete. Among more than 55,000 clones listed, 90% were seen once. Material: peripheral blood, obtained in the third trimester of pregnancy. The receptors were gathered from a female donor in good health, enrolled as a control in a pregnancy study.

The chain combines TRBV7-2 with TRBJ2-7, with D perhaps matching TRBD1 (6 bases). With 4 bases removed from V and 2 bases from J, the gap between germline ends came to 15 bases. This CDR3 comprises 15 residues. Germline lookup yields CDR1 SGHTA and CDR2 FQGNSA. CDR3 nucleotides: TGTGCCAGCAGCTGGCGACAGGTAGCCCCCTACGAGCAGTACTTC. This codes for CASSWRQVAPYEQYF.

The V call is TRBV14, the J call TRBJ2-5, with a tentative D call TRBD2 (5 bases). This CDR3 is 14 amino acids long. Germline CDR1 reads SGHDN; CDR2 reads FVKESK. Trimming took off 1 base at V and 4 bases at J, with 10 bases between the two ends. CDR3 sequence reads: CASSQARLPETQYF. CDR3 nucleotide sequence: TGTGCCAGCAGCCAAGCCCGACTACCAGAGACCCAGTACTTC.

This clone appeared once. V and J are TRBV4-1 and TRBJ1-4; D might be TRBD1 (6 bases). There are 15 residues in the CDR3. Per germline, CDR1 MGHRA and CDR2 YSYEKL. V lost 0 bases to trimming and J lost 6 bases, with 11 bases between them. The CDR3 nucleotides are TGCGCCAGCAGCCAAGATTGGGAGGGGGATGAAAAACTGTTTTTT. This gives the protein CASSQDWEGDEKLFF.

CDR3 residues: CASSSSREPNYGYTF. CDR3 nucleotides: TGTGCCAGCAGCTCGTCCCGGGAGCCTAACTATGGCTACACCTTC. The gene calls are TRBV7-9 and TRBJ1-2; no definite D call. The V gene's germline CDR1 is SEHNR and CDR2 FQNEAQ (reference sequence). V was clipped by 4 bases and J by 0 bases, with 12 bases between them. This CDR3 comprises 15 residues.

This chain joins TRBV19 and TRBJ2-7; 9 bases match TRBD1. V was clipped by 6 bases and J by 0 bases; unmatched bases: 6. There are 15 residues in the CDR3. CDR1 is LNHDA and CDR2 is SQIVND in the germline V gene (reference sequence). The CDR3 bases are TGTGCCAGTAGGATACAGGGGGCAGCCTCCTACGAGCAGTACTTC. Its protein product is CASRIQGAASYEQYF.

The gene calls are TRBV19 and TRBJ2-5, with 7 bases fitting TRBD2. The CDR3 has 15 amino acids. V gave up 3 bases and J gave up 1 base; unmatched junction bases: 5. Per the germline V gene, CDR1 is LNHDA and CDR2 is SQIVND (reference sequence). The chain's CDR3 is CASSMGGRGQETQYF. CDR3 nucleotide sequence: TGTGCCAGTAGTATGGGAGGGAGAGGCCAAGAGACCCAGTACTTC. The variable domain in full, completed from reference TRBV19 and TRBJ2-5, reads DGGITQSPKYLFRKEGQNVTLSCEQNLNHDAMYWYRQDPGQGLRLIYYSQIVNDFQKGDIAEGYSVSREKKESFPLTVTSAQKNPTAFYLCASSMGGRGQETQYFGPGTRLLVL.